This is a list of T cell receptor beta chains from one sample in a study of blood T cell repertoires in COVID-19. Produced via immunoSEQ multiplex PCR; TCRdb's table is partial and in-frame only. Of 100,000 or so clones listed, 80% to 90% were seen once; the top ten hold over 9.5%. Sequencing was performed on peripheral blood. These receptors all come from a man in his forties with active or convalescent COVID-19. Both conserved end residues are part of each CDR3. D genes are given only for firm matches. Only part of the rows carry a size: once, few, many, or a class if the clone is expanded.

j_call,v_call,clone_size,d_call,cdr3_aa,cdr3_nt
TRBJ2-5,TRBV27,.,.,CASSLSFTRGRQETQYF,TGTGCCAGCAGTTTGTCCTTCACACGGGGGAGGCAAGAGACCCAGTACTTC
TRBJ2-5,TRBV14,.,TRBD1,CASSHPLQGAGETQYF,TGTGCCAGCAGCCATCCTCTCCAGGGGGCCGGTGAGACCCAGTACTTC
TRBJ1-5,TRBV19,.,.,CASSGSGNQPQHF,TGTGCCAGTTCGGGGTCGGGCAATCAGCCCCAGCATTTT
TRBJ1-4,TRBV4-3,.,TRBD1,CASSQRPGQENEKLFF,TGCGCCAGCAGCCAGCGCCCGGGACAGGAAAATGAAAAACTGTTTTTT
TRBJ1-5,TRBV12-5,.,.,CASGLVLAKPNQPQHF,TGTGCTAGTGGTTTGGTACTCGCCAAGCCAAATCAGCCCCAGCATTTT
TRBJ1-2,TRBV7-2,.,.,CASSLDTSPGGYTF,TGTGCCAGCAGCTTAGATACCTCCCCGGGTGGCTACACCTTC
TRBJ1-6,TRBV19,.,TRBD1,CASSPRDSSYNSPLHF,TGTGCCAGTAGTCCGCGGGACAGCTCCTATAATTCACCCCTCCACTTT
TRBJ1-1,TRBV4-3,.,.,CASSQDTGYTNTEAFF,TGCGCCAGCAGCCAAGACACAGGGTATACGAACACTGAAGCTTTCTTT
TRBJ2-5,TRBV5-5,.,TRBD1,CASRSTGSAQETQYF,TGTGCCAGCAGATCGACAGGGTCGGCCCAAGAGACCCAGTACTTC
TRBJ2-5,TRBV19,.,TRBD1,CASSISARGWETQYF,TGTGCCAGTAGTATCTCCGCCAGGGGGTGGGAGACCCAGTACTTC
TRBJ1-5,TRBV6-2/TRBV6-3,once,.,CASSLTTGSSISNQPQHF,TGTGCCAGCAGTCTCACTACAGGGAGCTCCATTAGCAATCAGCCCCAGCATTTT
TRBJ2-3,TRBV11-2,.,TRBD2,CASYRGGPTDTQYF,TGTGCCAGCTATCGCGGGGGGCCCACAGATACGCAGTATTTT
TRBJ2-7,TRBV5-5,.,.,CASSLFWETEQYF,TGTGCCAGCAGCTTGTTCTGGGAGACTGAGCAGTACTTC
TRBJ1-2,TRBV5-1,.,TRBD1,CASSPGTGVDYGYTF,TGCGCCAGCAGCCCCGGGACAGGGGTGGACTATGGCTACACCTTC
TRBJ2-7,TRBV4-1,.,.,CASSQDSWGYEQYF,TGCGCCAGCAGCCAGGACAGTTGGGGCTACGAGCAGTACTTC
TRBJ1-4,TRBV7-6,.,.,CASSLEGTTNEKLFF,TGTGCCAGCAGCTTAGAGGGGACAACTAATGAAAAACTGTTTTTT
TRBJ2-7,TRBV6-6,.,TRBD2,CASSAERGLPYEQYF,TGTGCCAGCAGTGCCGAGCGGGGCCTCCCCTACGAGCAGTACTTC
TRBJ1-2,TRBV6-5,once,.,CASSSIQGQSYTF,TGTGCCAGCAGTAGTATACAGGGCCAGAGCTACACCTTC
TRBJ2-7,TRBV6-2/TRBV6-3,.,.,CASSDVVYEQYF,TGTGCCAGCAGTGATGTAGTCTACGAGCAGTACTTC
TRBJ2-7,TRBV6-6,.,.,CASTTGHLGEQYF,TGTGCCAGCACTACAGGACATCTCGGTGAGCAGTACTTC
TRBJ2-7,TRBV5-1,.,TRBD2,CASSPIPGGASYEQYF,TGCGCCAGCAGCCCTATACCGGGGGGGGCCTCCTACGAGCAGTACTTC
TRBJ1-3,TRBV30,.,.,CAWNTGSSGNTIYF,TGTGCCTGGAATACAGGTAGCTCTGGAAACACCATATATTTT
TRBJ2-3,TRBV7-9,.,TRBD2,CASSPARVSGGRTDTQYF,TGTGCCAGCAGCCCCGCCAGGGTTAGCGGGGGCCGCACAGATACGCAGTATTTT
TRBJ1-5,TRBV6-6,.,TRBD1,CATKDRGDEPQHF,TGTGCCACTAAGGACAGGGGTGACGAGCCCCAGCATTTT